Below are 24 T cell receptor beta chains sequenced from a single sample in a study of OX40 agonist ivuxolimab in advanced cancers. Generated by immunoSEQ multiplex PCR, the TCRdb table keeps only in-frame clones and is missing some. The sample lists about 79,000 clones, approximately 86% occurring once. The specimen was CD4+ or CD8+ T cells sorted from blood, collected in a trial of the OX40 agonist ivuxolimab. The receptor source for this set is an adult with an advanced solid tumor such as melanoma, head and neck, liver or kidney cancer.

V usage is TRBV2 and J usage is TRBJ1-4; D is undetermined. The germline V gene encodes CDR1 SNHLY and CDR2 FYNNEI. The V end was cut by 6 bases, the J end by 4 bases, with 18 bases between. The CDR3 totals 16 residues. Here the CDR3 DNA reads TGTGCCAGCAGCACCGGGTCCAGCGGGTTTAATGAAAAACTGTTTTTT. Its translation is CASSTGSSGFNEKLFF.

This clone was recorded once. The V and J genes are TRBV4-1 and TRBJ1-1; D is perhaps TRBD1 (5 bases). V was pared by 4 bases and J by 6 bases, with 18 bases between. CDR1 MGHRA and CDR2 YSYEKL come from the germline V gene. The CDR3 has 15 amino acids. This CDR3 is CASSPPGTRGSEAFF. The DNA for the CDR3 is TGCGCCAGCAGCCCTCCTGGGACCCGGGGCTCTGAAGCTTTCTTT.

The chain combines TRBV11-3 with TRBJ2-5, with D hard to call. The V gene's germline CDR1 is SGHNT and CDR2 YENEEA. The germline V and J ends were trimmed by 2 bases and 2 bases, with 6 bases remaining between them. CDR3 length: 13 amino acids. The CDR3 loop reads CASSLSVQETQYF. The DNA of the CDR3 is TGTGCCAGCAGCTTATCGGTGCAAGAGACCCAGTACTTC.

This sequence joins TRBV19 and TRBJ2-1, with 7 bases lining up with TRBD2. Germline values: CDR1 LNHDA, CDR2 SQIVND (reference sequence). Losses at the gene ends were 6 bases for V and 8 bases for J; bases not matched to a gene: 10. CDR3 size: 14 residues. For the CDR3, the DNA is TGTGCCAGTAGCCCTAGCGGTTCAATGGATGAGCAGTTCTTC. Translation gives CASSPSGSMDEQFF.

The chain links TRBV2 to TRBJ2-1; the match to TRBD2 covers 12 bases. The V and J ends lost 6 bases and 4 bases, in that order; junction bases with no gene match: 4. Germline V gene lookup returns CDR1 SNHLY and CDR2 FYNNEI. The CDR3 has 15 residues. The CDR3 sequence: CASSPSGGGYNEQFF. DNA for the CDR3: TGTGCCAGCAGCCCTAGCGGGGGGGGTTACAATGAGCAGTTCTTC.

The table lists this clone with a few counts. The V and J genes are TRBV4-2 and TRBJ1-3; no definite D call. Germline V lookup: CDR1 LGHNA, CDR2 YNFKEQ. The CDR3 runs 16 residues. The V gene lost 0 bases and the J gene lost 0 bases, with 9 bases spanning the gap. In DNA form, the CDR3 reads TGTGCCAGCAGCCAAGATTCGACGGTCTCTGGAAACACCATATATTTT. As protein: CASSQDSTVSGNTIYF.

This clone was seen only a few times. The chain uses TRBV5-1 and TRBJ1-6; 7 bases align to TRBD1. V trimming: 0 bases; J trimming: 10 bases; junction bases outside the gene matches: 10. The CDR3 has 16 residues. Looked up from germline, CDR1 is SGHRS and CDR2 is YFSETQ. This CDR3 reads CASSLEPRGVASPLHF. CDR3 DNA: TGCGCCAGCAGCTTGGAACCCAGGGGGGTTGCGTCACCCCTCCACTTT. The variable domain in full, completed from reference TRBV5-1 and TRBJ1-6, reads KAGVTQTPRYLIKTRGQQVTLSCSPISGHRSVSWYQQTPGQGLQFLFEYFSETQRNKGNFPGRFSGRQFSNSRSEMNVSTLELGDSALYLCASSLEPRGVASPLHFGNGTRLTVT.

The chain couples TRBV5-1 to TRBJ2-6; 9 bases line up with TRBD1. The CDR3 is 18 amino acids. V was clipped by 4 bases and J by 0 bases; unmatched bases: 8. CDR1 is SGHRS, CDR2 YFSETQ, per germline. The CDR3 is CASSPAGTGSSGANVLTF. The CDR3 coding sequence is TGCGCCAGCAGCCCTGCCGGGACAGGGAGCTCTGGGGCCAACGTCCTGACTTTC.

V usage is TRBV7-9 and J usage is TRBJ1-5; D is undetermined. The CDR3 has 16 residues. The V gene lost 2 bases and the J gene lost 1 base, with 12 bases spanning the gap. Germline loops: CDR1 SEHNR, CDR2 FQNEAQ (reference sequence). CDR3 protein: CASSLFGPLSNQPQHF. As DNA, the CDR3 is TGTGCCAGCAGCTTATTTGGCCCGTTAAGCAATCAGCCCCAGCATTTT.

In its sample, this clone was seen once. The chain is built from TRBV9 and TRBJ1-6; TRBD1 might be the D (6 bases). Germline-derived CDR1 and CDR2 are SGDLS and YYNGEE. Between the trimmed V and J ends, which lost 6 bases and 4 bases, there was a span of 11 bases. The CDR3 spans 14 residues. CDR3 nucleotides: TGTGCCAGCACCGAAGGACAGTATAATTCACCCCTCCACTTT. Residues: CASTEGQYNSPLHF. Full variable domain (missing parts from reference TRBV9 and TRBJ1-6): DSGVTQTPKHLITATGQRVTLRCSPRSGDLSVYWYQQSLDQGLQFLIQYYNGEERAKGNILERFSAQQFPDLHSELNLSSLELGDSALYFCASTEGQYNSPLHFGNGTRLTVT.

J is TRBJ2-1 and V is TRBV7-8, with D perhaps given as TRBD1 or TRBD2 (5 bases each). V lost 5 bases and J lost 7, with 9 bases in between. Germline V lookup: CDR1 SGHVS, CDR2 FQNEAQ. The CDR3 is made up of 12 amino acids. Here the CDR3 DNA reads TGTGCCAGCAGCCGGGGCCTAAATGAGCAGTTCTTC. Encoded protein: CASSRGLNEQFF.

Concerning this clone: One junction end disagrees with the germline gene, perhaps due to a read error. V and J are TRBV5-6 and TRBJ1-2; D remains ambiguous. This CDR3 spans 13 amino acids. From germline, CDR1 is SGHDT and CDR2 YYEEEE. The CDR3 nucleotides read TGTGCCAGCCGCTTTCGGGCTCTCTATGGCTACACCTTC. Translating it yields CASRFRALYGYTF.

V and J are TRBV7-7 and TRBJ2-1, with 9 nucleotides matching TRBD2. This CDR3 is 15 amino acids long. Per germline, CDR1 SSHAT and CDR2 FNYEAQ (reference sequence). V dropped 2 bases and J dropped 7; count of bases not matched to a gene: 6. The CDR3 region has the DNA TGTGCCAGCAGCTTAAAGGCTAGCGGGAAAAATGAGCAGTTCTTC. Translating it yields CASSLKASGKNEQFF.

This clone was picked up one time. This chain uses TRBV21-1 with TRBJ2-2; the D call in the table, TRBD1, was not verified against the DNA. TRBV21-1 is given as a pseudogene. CDR3 size: 15 residues. Written as DNA, the CDR3 is TGTGCCAGCAGCTTACGACAGGGTCCCACCGGGGAGCTGTTTTTT. Its translation is CASSLRQGPTGELFF.

This clone has more than one count but fewer than ten. This rearrangement joins TRBV29-1 to TRBJ2-7; D possibly corresponds to TRBD1 (5 bases). Germline V CDR1 and CDR2: SQVTM, ANQGSEA. V was shortened by 6 bases and J by 7 bases, with 22 bases between the two germline ends. CDR3 length: 14 residues. The CDR3 nucleotides are TGCAGCGTCGAACGGTGGCAGGGTTCGAAAGAGCAGTACTTC. It is translated as CSVERWQGSKEQYF.

This clone turned up a few times. The chain joins TRBV5-1 to TRBJ2-5; the match to TRBD2 covers 10 bases. The CDR3 loop spans 16 amino acids. Germline V CDR1 and CDR2: SGHRS, YFSETQ. The trim removed 4 bases at V and 7 bases at J, leaving 13 bases unmatched. The CDR3 sequence: CASSPETSGGAGTQYF. CDR3 bases: TGCGCCAGCAGCCCCGAGACCAGCGGGGGGGCCGGGACCCAGTACTTC.

The rearrangement uses TRBV25-1 and TRBJ2-6, with 7 bases matching TRBD1. The CDR3 has 15 residues. V shed 3 bases, J shed 2 bases, and the junction held 1 base outside the gene matches. Per the germline V gene, CDR1 is MGHDK and CDR2 is SYGVNS. CDR3 region: CASSDQGAGANVLTF. DNA for the CDR3: TGTGCCAGCAGTGACCAGGGGGCTGGGGCCAACGTCCTGACTTTC.

This chain joins TRBV11-2 and TRBJ2-5, with 7 bases that match TRBD2. The V gene's germline CDR1 is SGHAT and CDR2 FQNNGV. J was trimmed by 5 bases and V by 5 bases; bases with no gene match: 5. CDR3 length: 13 residues. This CDR3 reads CASSGGGGETQYF. CDR3 coding DNA: TGTGCCAGCAGCGGGGGGGGTGGTGAGACCCAGTACTTC.

V is TRBV4-1 and J is TRBJ2-2; D is undetermined. The CDR3 runs 16 residues. Germline CDR1 MGHRA, CDR2 YSYEKL. Trimming stripped 2 bases from V and 7 bases from J, with 17 bases between. The CDR3 DNA is TGCGCCAGCAGCCAACGCCCACCTCGTTGGGACGGGGAGCTGTTTTTT. The encoded protein is CASSQRPPRWDGELFF.

The V gene is TRBV21-1, the J gene TRBJ2-7; whether TRBD1, the table's D call, matches the DNA was not checked. TRBV21-1 constitutes a pseudogene. The CDR3 length is 18 residues. CDR3 sequence reads: CASSKNPTPTEGVYEQYF. The CDR3 DNA follows: TGTGCCAGCAGCAAAAACCCTACGCCGACTGAGGGGGTGTACGAGCAGTACTTC.

The chain employs TRBV9 and TRBJ2-1; 11 nucleotides line up with TRBD1. V shed 4 bases, J shed 8 bases, and the junction held 2 bases outside the gene matches. This CDR3 spans 13 amino acids. The V gene's germline CDR1 is SGDLS and CDR2 YYNGEE. The CDR3, as DNA: TGTGCCAGCAGCTGGACAGGGGGCGATGAGCAGTTCTTC. It specifies CASSWTGGDEQFF.

This clone was detected once. This chain connects TRBV28 to TRBJ2-3; D is uncertain. This CDR3 region has 16 residues. Germline-derived CDR1 and CDR2 are MDHEN and SYDVKM. Deletions cut 1 base from V and 0 bases from J, with 11 bases between. In nucleotides, the CDR3 is TGTGCCAGCAGTTTATCGACGGCGTCTAGCACAGATACGCAGTATTTT. This translates into CASSLSTASSTDTQYF.

V is TRBV2 and J is TRBJ1-2, with D hard to call. The CDR3 has 10 amino acids. The V gene's germline CDR1 is SNHLY and CDR2 FYNNEI. Trimming shortened V by 6 bases and J by 5 bases, and 4 bases separated the two germline ends. The CDR3 DNA follows: TGTGCCAGCAGCTCTTATGGCTACACCTTC. Translation gives CASSSYGYTF.

This chain uses TRBV15 with TRBJ1-5; D is undetermined. The CDR3 runs 15 residues. The ends were cut back, 6 bases at V and 8 bases at J, with 20 bases in the middle. Germline V CDR1 and CDR2: LNHNV, YYDKDF (reference sequence). The CDR3 DNA reads as TGTGCCACCAGTGAGGTGGGAAGCCCCCCTAAGCCCCAGCATTTT. Translation: CATSEVGSPPKPQHF.